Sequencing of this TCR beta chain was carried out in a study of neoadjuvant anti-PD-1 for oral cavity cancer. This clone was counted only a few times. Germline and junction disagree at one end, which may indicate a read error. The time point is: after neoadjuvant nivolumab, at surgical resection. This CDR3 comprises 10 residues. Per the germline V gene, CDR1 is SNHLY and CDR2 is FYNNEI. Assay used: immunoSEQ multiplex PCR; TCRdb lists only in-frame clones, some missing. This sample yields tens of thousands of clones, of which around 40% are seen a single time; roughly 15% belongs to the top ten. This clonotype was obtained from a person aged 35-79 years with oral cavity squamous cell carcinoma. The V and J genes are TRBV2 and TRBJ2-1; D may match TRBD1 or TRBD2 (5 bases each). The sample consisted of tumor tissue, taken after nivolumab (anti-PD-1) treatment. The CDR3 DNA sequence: TGTGCCAGCAGTGAGGGGACGTATCTCTTC. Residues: CASSEGTYLF.